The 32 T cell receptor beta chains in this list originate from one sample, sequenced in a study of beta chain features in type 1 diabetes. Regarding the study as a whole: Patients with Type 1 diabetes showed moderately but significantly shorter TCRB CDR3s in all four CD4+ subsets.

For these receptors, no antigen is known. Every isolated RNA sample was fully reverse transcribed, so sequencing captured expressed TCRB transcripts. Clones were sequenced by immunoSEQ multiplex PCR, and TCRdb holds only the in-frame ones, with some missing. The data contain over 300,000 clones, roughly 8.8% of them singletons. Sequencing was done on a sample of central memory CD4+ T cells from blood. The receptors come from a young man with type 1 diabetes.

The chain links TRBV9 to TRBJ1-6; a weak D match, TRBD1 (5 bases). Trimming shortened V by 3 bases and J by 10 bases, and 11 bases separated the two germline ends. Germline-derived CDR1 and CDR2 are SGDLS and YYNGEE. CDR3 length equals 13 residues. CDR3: CASSDGRGSPLHF. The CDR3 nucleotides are TGTGCCAGCAGCGACGGACGGGGGTCACCCCTCCACTTT.

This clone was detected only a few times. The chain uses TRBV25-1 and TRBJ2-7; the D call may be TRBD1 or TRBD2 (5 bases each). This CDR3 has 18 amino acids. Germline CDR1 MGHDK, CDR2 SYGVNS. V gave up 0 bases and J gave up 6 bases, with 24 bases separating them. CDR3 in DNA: TGTGCCAGCAGTGAATATAATGGTCATCGGGGCTTTAACATCGAGCAGTACTTC. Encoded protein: CASSEYNGHRGFNIEQYF.

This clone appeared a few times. Written as DNA, the CDR3 is TGTGCCAGCAGTGGGGGCCTTAATGAAAAACTGTTTTTT. As protein: CASSGGLNEKLFF. The genes are TRBV6-1 and TRBJ1-4; possibly TRBD1 for D (5 bases). Germline V CDR1 and CDR2: MNHNS, SASEGT. The V end lost 4 bases, the J end lost 4 bases, and 7 bases lay between the germline ends. The CDR3 is 13 residues long.

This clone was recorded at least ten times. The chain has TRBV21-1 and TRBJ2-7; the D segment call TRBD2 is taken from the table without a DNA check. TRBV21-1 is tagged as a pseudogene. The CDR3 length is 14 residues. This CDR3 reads CASSNRGRGYEQYF. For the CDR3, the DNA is TGTGCCAGCAGCAACCGTGGGAGGGGCTACGAGCAGTACTTC.

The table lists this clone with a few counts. CDR3 sequence (DNA): TGTGCCAGCAGCCCACGGGTAGGGGGGAACACTGAAGCTTTCTTT. Translated, it gives CASSPRVGGNTEAFF. The chain joins TRBV7-2 to TRBJ1-1, with D perhaps matching TRBD1 (6 bases). CDR1 and CDR2 from the germline V gene are SGHTA and FQGNSA. The CDR3 spans 15 residues. With 5 bases removed from V and 1 base from J, the gap between germline ends came to 14 bases.

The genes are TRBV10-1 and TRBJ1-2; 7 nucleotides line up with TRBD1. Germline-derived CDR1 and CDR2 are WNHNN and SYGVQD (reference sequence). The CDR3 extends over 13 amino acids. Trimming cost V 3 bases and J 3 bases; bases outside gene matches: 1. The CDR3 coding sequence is TGCGCCAGCAGTGAAGACAGGGACTATGGCTACACCTTC. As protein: CASSEDRDYGYTF.

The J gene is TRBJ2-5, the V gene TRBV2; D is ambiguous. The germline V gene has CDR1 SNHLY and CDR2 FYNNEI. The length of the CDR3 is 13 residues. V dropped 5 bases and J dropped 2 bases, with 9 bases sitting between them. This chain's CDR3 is CASSYTEQETQYF. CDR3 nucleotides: TGTGCCAGCAGTTACACTGAACAAGAGACCCAGTACTTC.

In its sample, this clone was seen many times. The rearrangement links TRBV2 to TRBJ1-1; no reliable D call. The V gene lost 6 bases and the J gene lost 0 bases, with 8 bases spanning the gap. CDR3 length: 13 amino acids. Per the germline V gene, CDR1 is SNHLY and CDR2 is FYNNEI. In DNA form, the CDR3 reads TGTGCCAGCAGCCCCAAAATGAACACTGAAGCTTTCTTT. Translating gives CASSPKMNTEAFF.

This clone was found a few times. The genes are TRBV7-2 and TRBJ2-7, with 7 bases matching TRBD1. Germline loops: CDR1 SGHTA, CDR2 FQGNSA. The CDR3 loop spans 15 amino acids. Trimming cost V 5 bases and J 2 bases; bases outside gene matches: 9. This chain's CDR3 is CASSPGTVPAYEQYF. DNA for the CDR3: TGTGCCAGCAGCCCCGGGACAGTACCGGCCTACGAGCAGTACTTC.

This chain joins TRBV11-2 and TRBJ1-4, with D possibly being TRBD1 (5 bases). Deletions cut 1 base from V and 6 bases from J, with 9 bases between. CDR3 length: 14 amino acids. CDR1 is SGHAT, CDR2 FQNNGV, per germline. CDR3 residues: CASSLGQGDEKLFF. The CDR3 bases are TGTGCCAGCAGCTTAGGCCAGGGAGATGAAAAACTGTTTTTT.

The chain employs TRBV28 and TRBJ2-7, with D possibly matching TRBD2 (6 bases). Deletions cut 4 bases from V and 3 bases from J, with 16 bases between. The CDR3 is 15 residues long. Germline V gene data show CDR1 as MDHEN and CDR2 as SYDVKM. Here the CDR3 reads CASSSLGGTSYEQYF. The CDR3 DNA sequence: TGTGCCAGCAGTTCCCTCGGCGGGACGAGCTACGAGCAGTACTTC.

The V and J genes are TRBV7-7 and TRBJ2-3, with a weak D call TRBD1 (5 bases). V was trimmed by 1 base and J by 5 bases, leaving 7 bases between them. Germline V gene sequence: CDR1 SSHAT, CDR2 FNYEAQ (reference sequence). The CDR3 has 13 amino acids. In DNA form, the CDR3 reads TGTGCCAGCAGCTTAGTAAGGGGAGATACGCAGTATTTT. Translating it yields CASSLVRGDTQYF.

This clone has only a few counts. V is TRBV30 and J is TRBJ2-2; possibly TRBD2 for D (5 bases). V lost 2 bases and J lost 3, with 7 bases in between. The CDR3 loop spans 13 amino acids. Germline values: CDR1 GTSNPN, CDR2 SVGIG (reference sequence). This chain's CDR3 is CAWSWGDTGELFF. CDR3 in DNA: TGTGCCTGGAGTTGGGGAGACACCGGGGAGCTGTTTTTT.

The CDR3 is CASSLDIGVGSTDTQYF. The CDR3 nucleotides are TGTGCCAGCAGCTTAGATATCGGGGTCGGAAGCACAGATACGCAGTATTTT. The J gene is TRBJ2-3, the V gene TRBV11-2, with D perhaps matching TRBD2 (5 bases). CDR1 is SGHAT and CDR2 is FQNNGV in the germline V gene. The V end lost 0 bases, the J end lost 0 bases, and 13 bases lay between the germline ends. The CDR3 covers 17 residues.

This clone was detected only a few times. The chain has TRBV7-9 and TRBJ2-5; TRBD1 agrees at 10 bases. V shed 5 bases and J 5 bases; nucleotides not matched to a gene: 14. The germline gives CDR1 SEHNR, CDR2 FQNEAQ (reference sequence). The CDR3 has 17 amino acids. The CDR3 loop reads CASSLRAGTGDAETQYF. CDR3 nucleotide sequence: TGTGCCAGCAGCCTCCGGGCCGGGACAGGGGATGCGGAGACCCAGTACTTC.

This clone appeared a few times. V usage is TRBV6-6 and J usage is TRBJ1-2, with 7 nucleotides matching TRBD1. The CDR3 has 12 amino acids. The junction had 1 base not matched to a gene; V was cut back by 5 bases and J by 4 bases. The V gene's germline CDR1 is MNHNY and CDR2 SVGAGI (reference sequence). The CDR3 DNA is TGTGCCAGCAGTGGACAGGCCTATGGCTACACCTTC. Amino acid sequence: CASSGQAYGYTF.

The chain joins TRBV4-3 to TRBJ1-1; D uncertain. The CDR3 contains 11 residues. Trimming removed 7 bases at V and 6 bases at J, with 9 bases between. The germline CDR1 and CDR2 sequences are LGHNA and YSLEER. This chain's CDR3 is CASTRGAEAFF. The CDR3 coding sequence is TGCGCCAGCACCCGCGGGGCTGAAGCTTTCTTT.

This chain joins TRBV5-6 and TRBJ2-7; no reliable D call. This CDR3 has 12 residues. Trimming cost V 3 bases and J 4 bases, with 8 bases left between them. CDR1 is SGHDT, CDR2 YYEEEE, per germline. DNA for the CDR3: TGTGCCAGCAGCTGGACGGTATACGAGCAGTACTTC. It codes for CASSWTVYEQYF.

The CDR3, as DNA: TGCGCCAGCAGCCCTGGGGGGGGTCAGCCCCAGCATTTT. Its protein product is CASSPGGGQPQHF. The chain uses TRBV4-3 and TRBJ1-5; possibly TRBD1 for D (5 bases). CDR1 is LGHNA, CDR2 YSLEER, per germline. Trimming pared 4 bases from V and 6 bases from J, leaving 10 bases between. The CDR3 covers 13 residues.

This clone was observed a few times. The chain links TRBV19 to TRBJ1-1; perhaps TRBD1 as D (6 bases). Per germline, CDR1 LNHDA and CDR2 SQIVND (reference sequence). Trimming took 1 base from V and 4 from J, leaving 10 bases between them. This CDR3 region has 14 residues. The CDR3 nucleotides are TGTGCCAGTAGTATAGGGACAGCCGTCACTGAAGCTTTCTTT. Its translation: CASSIGTAVTEAFF.

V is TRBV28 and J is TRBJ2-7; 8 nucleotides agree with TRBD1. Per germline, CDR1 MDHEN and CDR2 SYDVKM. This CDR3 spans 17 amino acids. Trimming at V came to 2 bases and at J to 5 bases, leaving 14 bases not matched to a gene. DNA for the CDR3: TGTGCCAGCAGTTTACTTAGACAGGGGAAAGAGCCCCACGAGCAGTACTTC. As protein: CASSLLRQGKEPHEQYF.

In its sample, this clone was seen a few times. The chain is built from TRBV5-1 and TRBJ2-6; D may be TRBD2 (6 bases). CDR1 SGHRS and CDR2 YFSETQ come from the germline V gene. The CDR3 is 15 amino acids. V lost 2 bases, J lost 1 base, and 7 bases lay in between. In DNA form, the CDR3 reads TGCGCCAGCAGCTTCGGGGGATCTGGGGCCAACGTCCTGACTTTC. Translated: CASSFGGSGANVLTF.

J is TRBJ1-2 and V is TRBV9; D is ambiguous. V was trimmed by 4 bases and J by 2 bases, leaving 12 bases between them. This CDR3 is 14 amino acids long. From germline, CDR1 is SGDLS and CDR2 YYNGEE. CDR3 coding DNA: TGTGCCAGCAGCCCCATTGGCGGGAACTATGGCTACACCTTC. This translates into CASSPIGGNYGYTF.

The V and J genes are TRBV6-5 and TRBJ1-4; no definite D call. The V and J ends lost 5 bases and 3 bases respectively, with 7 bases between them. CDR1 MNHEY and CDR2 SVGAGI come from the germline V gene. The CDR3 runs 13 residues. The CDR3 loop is CASSQWANEKLFF. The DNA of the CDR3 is TGTGCCAGCAGTCAGTGGGCTAATGAAAAACTGTTTTTT.

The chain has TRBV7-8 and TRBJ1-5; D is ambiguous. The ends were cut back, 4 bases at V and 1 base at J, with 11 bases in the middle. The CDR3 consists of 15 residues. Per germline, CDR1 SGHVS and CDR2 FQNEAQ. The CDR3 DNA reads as TGTGCCAGCAGCTCCGAACTGGACAGCAATCAGCCCCAGCATTTT. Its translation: CASSSELDSNQPQHF. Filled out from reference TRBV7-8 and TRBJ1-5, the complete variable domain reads GAGVSQSPRYKVAKRGQDVALRCDPISGHVSLFWYQQALGQGPEFLTYFQNEAQLDKSGLPSDRFFAERPEGSVSTLKIQRTQQEDSAVYLCASSSELDSNQPQHFGDGTRLSIL.

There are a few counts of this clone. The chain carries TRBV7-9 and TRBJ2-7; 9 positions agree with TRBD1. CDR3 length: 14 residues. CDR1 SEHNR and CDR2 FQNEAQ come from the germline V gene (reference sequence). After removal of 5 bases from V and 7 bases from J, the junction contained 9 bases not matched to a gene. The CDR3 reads CASSHPDRGAEQYF. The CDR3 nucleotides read TGTGCCAGCAGCCACCCTGACAGGGGGGCTGAGCAGTACTTC.

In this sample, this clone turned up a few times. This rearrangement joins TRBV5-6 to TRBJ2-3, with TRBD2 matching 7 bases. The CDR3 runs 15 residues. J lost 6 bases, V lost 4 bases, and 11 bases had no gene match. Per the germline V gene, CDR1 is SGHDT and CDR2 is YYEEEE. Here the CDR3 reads CASSETRLASDTQYF. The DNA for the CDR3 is TGTGCCAGCAGCGAAACACGACTAGCTAGTGATACGCAGTATTTT. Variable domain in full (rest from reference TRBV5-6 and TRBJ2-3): DAGVTQSPTHLIKTRGQQVTLRCSPKSGHDTVSWYQQALGQGPQFIFQYYEEEERQRGNFPDRFSGHQFPNYSSELNVNALLLGDSALYLCASSETRLASDTQYFGPGTRLTVL.

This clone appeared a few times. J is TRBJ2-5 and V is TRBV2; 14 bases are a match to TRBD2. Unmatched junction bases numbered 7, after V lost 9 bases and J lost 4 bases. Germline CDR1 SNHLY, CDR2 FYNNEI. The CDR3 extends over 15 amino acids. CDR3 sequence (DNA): TGTGCCAGTCGACTAGCGGGGGGGCCCGGAGAGACCCAGTACTTC. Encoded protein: CASRLAGGPGETQYF.

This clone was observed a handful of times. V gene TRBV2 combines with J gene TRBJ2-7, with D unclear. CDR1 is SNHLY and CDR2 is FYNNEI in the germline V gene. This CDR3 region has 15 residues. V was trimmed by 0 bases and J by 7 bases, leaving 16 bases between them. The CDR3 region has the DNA TGTGCCAGCAGTGAAGCGCGGTCGGCAGTATATGAGCAGTACTTC. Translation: CASSEARSAVYEQYF.

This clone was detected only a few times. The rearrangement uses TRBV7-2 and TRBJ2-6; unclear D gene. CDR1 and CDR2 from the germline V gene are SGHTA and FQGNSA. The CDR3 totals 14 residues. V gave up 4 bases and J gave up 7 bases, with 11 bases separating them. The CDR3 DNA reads TGTGCCAGCAGCTCAGGCCTAGGAGCCAACGTCCTGACTTTC. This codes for CASSSGLGANVLTF.

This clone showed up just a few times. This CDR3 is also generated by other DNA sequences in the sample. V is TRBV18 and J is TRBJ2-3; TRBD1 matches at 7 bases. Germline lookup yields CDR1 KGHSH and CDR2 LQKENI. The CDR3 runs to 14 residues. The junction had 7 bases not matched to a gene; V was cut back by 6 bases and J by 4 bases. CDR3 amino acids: CASSPRQGADTQYF. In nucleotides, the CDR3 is TGTGCCAGCTCCCCCAGACAGGGCGCAGATACGCAGTATTTT.

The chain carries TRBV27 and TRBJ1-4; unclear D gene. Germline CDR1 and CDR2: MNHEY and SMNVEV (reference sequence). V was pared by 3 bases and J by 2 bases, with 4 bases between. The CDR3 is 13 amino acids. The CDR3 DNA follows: TGTGCCAGCAGTTTTTCTACTAATGAAAAACTGTTTTTT. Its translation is CASSFSTNEKLFF. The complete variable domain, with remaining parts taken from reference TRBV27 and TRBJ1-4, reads EAQVTQNPRYLITVTGKKLTVTCSQNMNHEYMSWYRQDPGLGLRQIYYSMNVEVTDKGDVPEGYKVSRKEKRNFPLILESPSPNQTSLYFCASSFSTNEKLFFGSGTQLSVL.